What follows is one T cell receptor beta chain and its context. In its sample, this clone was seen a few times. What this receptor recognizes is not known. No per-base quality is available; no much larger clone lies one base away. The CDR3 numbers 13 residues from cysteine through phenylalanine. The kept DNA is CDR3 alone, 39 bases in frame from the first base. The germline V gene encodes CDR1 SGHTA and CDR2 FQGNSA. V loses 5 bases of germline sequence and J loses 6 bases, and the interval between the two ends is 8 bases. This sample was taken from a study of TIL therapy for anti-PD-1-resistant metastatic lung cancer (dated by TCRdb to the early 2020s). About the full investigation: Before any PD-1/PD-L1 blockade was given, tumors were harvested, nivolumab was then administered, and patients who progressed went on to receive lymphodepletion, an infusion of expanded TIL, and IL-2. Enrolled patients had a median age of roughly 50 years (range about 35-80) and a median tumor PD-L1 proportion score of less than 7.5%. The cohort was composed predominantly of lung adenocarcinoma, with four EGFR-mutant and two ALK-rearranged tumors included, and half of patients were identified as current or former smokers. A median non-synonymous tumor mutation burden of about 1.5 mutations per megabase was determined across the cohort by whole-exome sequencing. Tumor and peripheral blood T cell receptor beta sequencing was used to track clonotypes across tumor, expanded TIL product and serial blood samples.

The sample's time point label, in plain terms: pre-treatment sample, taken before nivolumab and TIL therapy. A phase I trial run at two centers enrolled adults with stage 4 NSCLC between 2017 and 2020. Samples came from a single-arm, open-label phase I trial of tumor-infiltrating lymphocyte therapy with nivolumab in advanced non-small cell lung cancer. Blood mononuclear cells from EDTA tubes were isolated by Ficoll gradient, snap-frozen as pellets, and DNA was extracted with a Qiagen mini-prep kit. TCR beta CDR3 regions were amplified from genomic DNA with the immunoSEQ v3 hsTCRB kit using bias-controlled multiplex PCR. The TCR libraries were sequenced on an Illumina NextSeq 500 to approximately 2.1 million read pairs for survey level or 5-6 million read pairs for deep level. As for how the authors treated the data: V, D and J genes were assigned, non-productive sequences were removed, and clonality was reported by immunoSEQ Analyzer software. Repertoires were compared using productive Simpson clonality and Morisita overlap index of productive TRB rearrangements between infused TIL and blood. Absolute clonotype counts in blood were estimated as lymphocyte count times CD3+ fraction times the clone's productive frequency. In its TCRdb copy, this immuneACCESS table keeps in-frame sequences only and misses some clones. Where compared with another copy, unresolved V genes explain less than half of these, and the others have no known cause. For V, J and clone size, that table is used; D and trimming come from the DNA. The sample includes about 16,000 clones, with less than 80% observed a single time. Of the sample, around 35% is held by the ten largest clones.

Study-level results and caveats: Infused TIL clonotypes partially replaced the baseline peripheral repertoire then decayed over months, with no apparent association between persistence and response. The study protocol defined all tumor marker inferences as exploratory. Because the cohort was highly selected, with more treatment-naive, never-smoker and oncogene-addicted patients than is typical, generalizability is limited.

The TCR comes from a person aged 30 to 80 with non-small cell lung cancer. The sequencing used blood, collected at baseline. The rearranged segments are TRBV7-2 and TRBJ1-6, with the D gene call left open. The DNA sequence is TGTGCCAGCAGCCCCGGAGTTAATTCACCCCTCCACTTT. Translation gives CASSPGVNSPLHF.